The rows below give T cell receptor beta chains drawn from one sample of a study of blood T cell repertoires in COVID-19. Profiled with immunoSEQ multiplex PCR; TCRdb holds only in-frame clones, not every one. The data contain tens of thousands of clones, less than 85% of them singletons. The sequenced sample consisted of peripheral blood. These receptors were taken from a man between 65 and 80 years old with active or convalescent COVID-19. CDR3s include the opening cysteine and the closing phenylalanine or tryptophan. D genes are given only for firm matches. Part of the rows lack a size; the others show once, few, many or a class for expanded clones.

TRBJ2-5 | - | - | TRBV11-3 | CASSFDRLRTQYF | TGTGCCAGCAGCTTTGACAGACTTCGGACCCAGTACTTC
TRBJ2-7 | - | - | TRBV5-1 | CASSLTGSYEQYF | TGCGCCAGCAGCTTGACAGGGTCGTACGAGCAGTACTTC
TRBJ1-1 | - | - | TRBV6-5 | CASSKEGFGTEAFF | TGTGCCAGCAGCAAGGAGGGGTTTGGCACTGAAGCTTTCTTT
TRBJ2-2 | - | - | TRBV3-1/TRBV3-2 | CASTLRDTNTGELFF | TGTGCCAGCACTCTCCGGGACACTAACACCGGGGAGCTGTTTTTT
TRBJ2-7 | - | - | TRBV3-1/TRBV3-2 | CASSQVVWGFYEQYF | TGTGCCAGCAGCCAAGTGGTCTGGGGCTTCTACGAGCAGTACTTC
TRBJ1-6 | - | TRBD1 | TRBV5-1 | CASTVQPGQGGSPLHF | TGCGCCAGCACCGTCCAGCCGGGACAGGGCGGTTCACCCCTCCACTTT
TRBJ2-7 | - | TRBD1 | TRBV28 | CASGGPGQGANEQYF | TGTGCCAGCGGGGGTCCGGGACAGGGGGCTAACGAGCAGTACTTC
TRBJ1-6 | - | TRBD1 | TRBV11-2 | CASSFSRQGNSPLHF | TGTGCCAGCAGCTTCTCCCGACAGGGCAATTCACCCCTCCACTTT
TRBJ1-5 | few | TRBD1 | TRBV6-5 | CASSYGTGNNQPQHF | TGTGCCAGCAGTTACGGGACAGGGAACAATCAGCCCCAGCATTTT
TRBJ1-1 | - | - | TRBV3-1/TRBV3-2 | CASSQAVNTEAFF | TGTGCCAGCAGCCAAGCGGTGAACACTGAAGCTTTCTTT
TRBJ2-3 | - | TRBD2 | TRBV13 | CASSSTSGGTDTQYF | TGTGCCAGCAGCTCGACTAGCGGGGGCACAGATACGCAGTATTTT
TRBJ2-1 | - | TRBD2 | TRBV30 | CAGGGLAGNNEQFF | TGTGCCGGAGGCGGACTAGCGGGTAACAATGAGCAGTTCTTC
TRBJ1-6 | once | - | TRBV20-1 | CSASTRVTPLHF | TGCAGTGCTAGTACCAGGGTGACACCCCTCCACTTT
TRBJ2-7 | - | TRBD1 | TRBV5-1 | CASRSRGQASYEQYF | TGCGCCAGCAGATCTAGGGGACAGGCCTCCTACGAGCAGTACTTC
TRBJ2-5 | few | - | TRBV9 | CASSVASGLRAQYF | TGTGCCAGCAGCGTAGCTTCAGGGCTTCGGGCCCAGTACTTC
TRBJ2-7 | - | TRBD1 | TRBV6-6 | CASSYDSTGGGEQYF | TGTGCCAGCAGTTACGATTCCACAGGGGGCGGCGAGCAGTACTTC
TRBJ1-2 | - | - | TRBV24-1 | CATSDYSYGYTF | TGTGCCACCAGTGATTACAGCTATGGCTACACCTTC
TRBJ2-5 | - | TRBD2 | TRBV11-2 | CASSREGQETQYF | TGTGCCAGCAGCCGGGAGGGCCAAGAGACCCAGTACTTC
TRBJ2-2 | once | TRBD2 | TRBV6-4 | CASSDSPDAGGLSGTGELFF | TGTGCCAGCAGTGACTCCCCCGACGCGGGGGGGCTATCTGGGACCGGGGAGCTGTTTTTT
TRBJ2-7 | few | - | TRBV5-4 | CASSLPGDNEQYF | TGTGCCAGCAGCTTGCCAGGGGATAACGAGCAGTACTTC
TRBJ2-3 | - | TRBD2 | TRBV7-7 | CASSLGSGGTDTQYF | TGTGCCAGCAGCTTAGGTAGCGGGGGCACAGATACGCAGTATTTT
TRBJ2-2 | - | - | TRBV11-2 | CASNSGTLGELFF | TGTGCCAGCAATTCGGGGACTTTGGGGGAGCTGTTTTTT
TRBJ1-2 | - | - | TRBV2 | CASSEVNIAYGYTF | TGTGCCAGCAGTGAGGTAAACATCGCCTATGGCTACACCTTC
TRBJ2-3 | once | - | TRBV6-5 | CASSFTITDTQYF | TGTGCCAGCAGTTTTACAATCACAGATACGCAGTATTTT
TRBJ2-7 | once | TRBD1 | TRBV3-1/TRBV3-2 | CATRGTGGGEQYF | TGTGCCACCCGGGGGACAGGGGGAGGCGAGCAGTACTTC
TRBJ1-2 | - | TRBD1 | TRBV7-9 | CASSTSGGAGWDGYTF | TGTGCCAGCAGCACCTCAGGGGGCGCGGGATGGGATGGCTACACCTTC
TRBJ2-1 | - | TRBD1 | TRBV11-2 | CASQQGAFNEQFF | TGTGCCAGCCAACAGGGGGCGTTTAATGAGCAGTTCTTC
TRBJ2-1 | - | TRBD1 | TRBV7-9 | CASSRPGTGWEQFF | TGTGCCAGCAGCCGTCCCGGGACAGGTTGGGAGCAGTTCTTC
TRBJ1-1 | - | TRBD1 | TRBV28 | CASSFPLTGTEAFF | TGTGCCAGCAGTTTCCCCCTGACAGGGACTGAAGCTTTCTTT
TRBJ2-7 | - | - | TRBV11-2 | CASSLGSSAVSYEQYF | TGTGCCAGCAGCTTAGGGAGTTCGGCCGTATCCTACGAGCAGTACTTC
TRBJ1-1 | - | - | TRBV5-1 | CASSRDFTEAFF | TGCGCCAGCAGCCGGGACTTTACTGAAGCTTTCTTT
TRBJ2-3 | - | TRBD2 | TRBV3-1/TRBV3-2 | CASSQTTGGKDTQYF | TGTGCCAGCAGTCAGACGACGGGGGGGAAAGATACGCAGTATTTT
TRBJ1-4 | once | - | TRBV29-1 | CSVGFTSLPEKLFF | TGCAGCGTTGGGTTCACATCCCTCCCTGAAAAACTGTTTTTT
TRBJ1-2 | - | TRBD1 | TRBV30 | CAWSAPGGSYTF | TGTGCCTGGAGTGCCCCAGGGGGTTCTTACACCTTC
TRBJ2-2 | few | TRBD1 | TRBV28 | CASRASRGRGGGELFF | TGTGCCAGCAGAGCGTCCAGGGGGCGAGGGGGCGGGGAGCTGTTTTTT
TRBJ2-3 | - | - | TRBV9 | CASSVGASSTDTQYF | TGTGCCAGCAGCGTAGGGGCCTCATCCACAGATACGCAGTATTTT
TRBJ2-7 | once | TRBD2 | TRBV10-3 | CAISEGASGGYEQYF | TGTGCCATCAGTGAGGGGGCTAGCGGGGGGTACGAGCAGTACTTC
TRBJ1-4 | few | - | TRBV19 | CASSMTATNEKLFF | TGTGCCAGTAGTATGACAGCAACTAATGAAAAACTGTTTTTT
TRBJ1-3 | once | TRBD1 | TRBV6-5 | CASSFSGTATGNTIYF | TGTGCCAGCAGTTTTTCCGGGACAGCAACGGGAAACACCATATATTTT
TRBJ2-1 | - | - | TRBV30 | CAWSEGAELVNEQFF | TGTGCCTGGAGTGAAGGGGCAGAACTCGTCAATGAGCAGTTCTTC
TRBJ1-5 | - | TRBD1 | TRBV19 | CASSTQGALNQPQHF | TGTGCCAGTAGTACACAGGGGGCCCTAAATCAGCCCCAGCATTTT
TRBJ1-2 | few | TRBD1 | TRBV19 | CASADRDNYGYTF | TGTGCCAGTGCCGACAGGGATAACTATGGCTACACCTTC
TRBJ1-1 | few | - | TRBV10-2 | CASSESRAGVTEAFF | TGCGCCAGCAGTGAGTCAAGGGCGGGAGTGACTGAAGCTTTCTTT
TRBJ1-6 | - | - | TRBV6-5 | CASSPGGSYNSPLHF | TGTGCCAGCAGTCCCGGGGGGTCCTATAATTCACCCCTCCACTTT
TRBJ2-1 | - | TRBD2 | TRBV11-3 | CASSSTSGGSYNEQFF | TGTGCCAGCAGCTCCACTAGCGGGGGATCCTACAATGAGCAGTTCTTC
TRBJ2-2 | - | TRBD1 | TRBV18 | CASSQTRGRANTGELFF | TGTGCCAGCTCCCAGACCAGGGGGAGAGCGAACACCGGGGAGCTGTTTTTT
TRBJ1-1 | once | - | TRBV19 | CASMISQVLVSEAFF | TGTGCCAGTATGATTAGCCAAGTCCTGGTATCGGAAGCTTTCTTT